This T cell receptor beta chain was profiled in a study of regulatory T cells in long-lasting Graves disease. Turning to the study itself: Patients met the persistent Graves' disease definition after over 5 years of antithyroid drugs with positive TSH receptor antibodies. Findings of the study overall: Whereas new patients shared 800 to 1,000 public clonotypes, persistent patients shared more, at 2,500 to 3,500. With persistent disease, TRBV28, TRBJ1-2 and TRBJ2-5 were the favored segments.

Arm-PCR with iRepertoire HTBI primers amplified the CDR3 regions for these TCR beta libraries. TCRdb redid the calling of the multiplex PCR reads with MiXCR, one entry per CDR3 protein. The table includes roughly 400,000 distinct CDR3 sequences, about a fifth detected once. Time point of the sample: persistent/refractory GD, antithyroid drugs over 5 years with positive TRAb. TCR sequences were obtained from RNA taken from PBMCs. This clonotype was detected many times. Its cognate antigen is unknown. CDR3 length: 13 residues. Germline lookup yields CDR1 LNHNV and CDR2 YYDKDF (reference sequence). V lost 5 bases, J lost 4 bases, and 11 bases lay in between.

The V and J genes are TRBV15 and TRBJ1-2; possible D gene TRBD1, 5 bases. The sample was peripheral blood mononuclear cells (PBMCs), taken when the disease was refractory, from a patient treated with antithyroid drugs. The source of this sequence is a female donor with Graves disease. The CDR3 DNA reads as TGTGCCACCAGCTTTGTCGGGGGCTATGGCTACACCTTC. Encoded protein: CATSFVGGYGYTF.